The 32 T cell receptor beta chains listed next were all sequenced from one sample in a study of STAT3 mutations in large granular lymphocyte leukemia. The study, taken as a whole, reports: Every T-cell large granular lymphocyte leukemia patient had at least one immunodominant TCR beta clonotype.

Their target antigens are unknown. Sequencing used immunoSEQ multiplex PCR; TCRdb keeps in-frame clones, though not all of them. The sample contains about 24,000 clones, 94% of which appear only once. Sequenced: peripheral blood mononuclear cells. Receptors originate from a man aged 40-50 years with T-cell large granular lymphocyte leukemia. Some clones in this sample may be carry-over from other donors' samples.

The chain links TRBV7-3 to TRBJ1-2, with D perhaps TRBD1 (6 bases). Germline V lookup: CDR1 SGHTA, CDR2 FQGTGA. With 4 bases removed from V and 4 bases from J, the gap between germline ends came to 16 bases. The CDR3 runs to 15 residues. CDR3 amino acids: CASSSLMGQSYGYTF. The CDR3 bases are TGTGCCAGCAGCTCCCTAATGGGACAAAGCTATGGCTACACCTTC.

The CDR3: CASSRASGTSNSGANVLTF. CDR3 DNA: TGCGCCAGCAGCCGGGCCTCCGGGACAAGCAACTCTGGGGCCAACGTCCTGACTTTC. This rearrangement joins TRBV5-1 to TRBJ2-6; the D gene is possibly TRBD1 (6 bases). Per germline, CDR1 SGHRS and CDR2 YFSETQ. Trimming cost V 4 bases and J 0 bases, with 20 bases left between them. The CDR3 length is 19 residues.

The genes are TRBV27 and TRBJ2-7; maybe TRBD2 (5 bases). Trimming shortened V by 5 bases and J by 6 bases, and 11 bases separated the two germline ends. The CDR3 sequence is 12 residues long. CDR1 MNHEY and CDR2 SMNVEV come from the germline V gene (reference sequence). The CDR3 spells CASSAVGAEQYF. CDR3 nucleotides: TGTGCCAGCAGTGCCGTGGGAGCCGAGCAGTACTTC.

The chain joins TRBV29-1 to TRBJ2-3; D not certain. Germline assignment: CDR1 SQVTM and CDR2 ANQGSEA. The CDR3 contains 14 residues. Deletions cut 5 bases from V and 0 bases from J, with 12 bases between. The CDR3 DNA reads TGCAGCGTTTCCGAAATTGACAGCACAGATACGCAGTATTTT. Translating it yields CSVSEIDSTDTQYF.

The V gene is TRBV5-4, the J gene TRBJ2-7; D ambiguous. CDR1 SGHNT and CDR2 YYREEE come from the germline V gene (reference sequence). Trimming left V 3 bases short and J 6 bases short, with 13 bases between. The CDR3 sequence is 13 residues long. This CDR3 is CASSSLGGLEQYF. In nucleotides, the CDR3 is TGTGCCAGCAGCTCCCTCGGTGGCCTCGAGCAGTACTTC.

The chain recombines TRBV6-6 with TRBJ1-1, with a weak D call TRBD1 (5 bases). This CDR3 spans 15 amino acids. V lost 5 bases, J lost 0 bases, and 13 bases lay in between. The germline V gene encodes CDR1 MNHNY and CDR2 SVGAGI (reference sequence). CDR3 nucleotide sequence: TGTGCCAGCAGTCCTCTGGGGGTTATGAACACTGAAGCTTTCTTT. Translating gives CASSPLGVMNTEAFF.

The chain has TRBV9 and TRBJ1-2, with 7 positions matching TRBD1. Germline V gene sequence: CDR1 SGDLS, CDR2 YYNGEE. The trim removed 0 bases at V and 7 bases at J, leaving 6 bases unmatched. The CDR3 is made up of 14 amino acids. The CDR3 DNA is TGTGCCAGCAGCGTAGATGGGCAGGGGGTTGGCTACACCTTC. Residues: CASSVDGQGVGYTF.

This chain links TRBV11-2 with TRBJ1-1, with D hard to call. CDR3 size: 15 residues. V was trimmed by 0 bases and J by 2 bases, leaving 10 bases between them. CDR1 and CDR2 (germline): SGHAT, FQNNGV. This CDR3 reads CASSLDLHGNTEAFF. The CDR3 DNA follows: TGTGCCAGCAGCTTAGACCTTCACGGTAACACTGAAGCTTTCTTT. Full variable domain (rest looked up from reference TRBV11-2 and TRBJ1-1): EAGVAQSPRYKIIEKRQSVAFWCNPISGHATLYWYQQILGQGPKLLIQFQNNGVVDDSQLPKDRFSAERLKGVDSTLKIQPAKLEDSAVYLCASSLDLHGNTEAFFGQGTRLTVV.

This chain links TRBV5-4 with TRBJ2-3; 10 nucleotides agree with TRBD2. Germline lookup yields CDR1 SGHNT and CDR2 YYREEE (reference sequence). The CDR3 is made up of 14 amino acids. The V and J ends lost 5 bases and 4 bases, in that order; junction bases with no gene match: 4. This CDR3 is CASRFSGGSDTQYF. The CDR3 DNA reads TGTGCCAGCAGGTTTAGCGGGGGGTCAGATACGCAGTATTTT.

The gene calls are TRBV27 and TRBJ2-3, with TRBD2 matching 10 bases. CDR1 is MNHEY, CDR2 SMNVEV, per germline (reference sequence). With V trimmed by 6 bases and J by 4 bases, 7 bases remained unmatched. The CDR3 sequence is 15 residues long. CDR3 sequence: CASRPLSGGADTQYF. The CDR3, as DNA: TGTGCCAGCAGACCCCTCAGCGGGGGGGCAGATACGCAGTATTTT.

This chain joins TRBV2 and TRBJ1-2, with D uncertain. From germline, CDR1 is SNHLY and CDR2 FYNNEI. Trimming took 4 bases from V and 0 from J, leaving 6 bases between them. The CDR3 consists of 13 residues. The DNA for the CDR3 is TGTGCCAGCAGTGTCAGCACTAACTATGGCTACACCTTC. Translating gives CASSVSTNYGYTF. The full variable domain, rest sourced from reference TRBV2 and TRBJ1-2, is EPEVTQTPSHQVTQMGQEVILRCVPISNHLYFYWYRQILGQKVEFLVSFYNNEISEKSEIFDDQFSVERPDGSNFTLKIRSTKLEDSAMYFCASSVSTNYGYTFGSGTRLTVV.

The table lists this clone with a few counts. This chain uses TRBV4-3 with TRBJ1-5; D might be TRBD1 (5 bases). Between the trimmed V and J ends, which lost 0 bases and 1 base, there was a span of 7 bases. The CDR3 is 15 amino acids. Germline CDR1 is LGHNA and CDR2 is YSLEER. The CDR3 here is CASSQDGDSNQPQHF. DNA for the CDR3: TGCGCCAGCAGCCAAGATGGGGACAGCAATCAGCCCCAGCATTTT.

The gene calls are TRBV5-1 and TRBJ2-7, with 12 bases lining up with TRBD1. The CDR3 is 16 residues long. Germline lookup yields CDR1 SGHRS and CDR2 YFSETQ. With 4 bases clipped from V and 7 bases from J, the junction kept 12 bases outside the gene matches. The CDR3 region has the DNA TGCGCCAGCAGCCTCGCCCTGGGACAGGGGGCTGGAGAGCAGTACTTC. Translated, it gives CASSLALGQGAGEQYF.

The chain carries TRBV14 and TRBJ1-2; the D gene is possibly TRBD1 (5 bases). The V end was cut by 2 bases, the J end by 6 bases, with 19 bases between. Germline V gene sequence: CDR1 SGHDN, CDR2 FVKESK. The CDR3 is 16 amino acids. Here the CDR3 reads CASSQSPSAGINGYTF. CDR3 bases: TGTGCCAGCAGCCAATCTCCTTCGGCAGGGATAAATGGCTACACCTTC.

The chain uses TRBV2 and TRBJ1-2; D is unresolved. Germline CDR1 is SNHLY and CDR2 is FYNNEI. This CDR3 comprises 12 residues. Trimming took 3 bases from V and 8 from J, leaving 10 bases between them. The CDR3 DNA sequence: TGTGCCAGCAGTGACCCCAACCGCGGCTACACCTTC. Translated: CASSDPNRGYTF.

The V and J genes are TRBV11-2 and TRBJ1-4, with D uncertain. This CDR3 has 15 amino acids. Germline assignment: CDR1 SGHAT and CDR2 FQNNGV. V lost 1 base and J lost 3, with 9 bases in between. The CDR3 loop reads CASSLGVGANEKLFF. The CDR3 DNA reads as TGTGCCAGCAGCTTAGGAGTGGGAGCTAATGAAAAACTGTTTTTT.

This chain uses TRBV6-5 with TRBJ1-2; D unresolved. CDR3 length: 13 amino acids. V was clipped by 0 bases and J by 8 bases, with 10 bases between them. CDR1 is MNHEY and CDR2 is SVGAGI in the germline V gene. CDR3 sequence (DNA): TGTGCCAGCAGTTACTCGATACAGTCCGGCTACACCTTC. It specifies CASSYSIQSGYTF.

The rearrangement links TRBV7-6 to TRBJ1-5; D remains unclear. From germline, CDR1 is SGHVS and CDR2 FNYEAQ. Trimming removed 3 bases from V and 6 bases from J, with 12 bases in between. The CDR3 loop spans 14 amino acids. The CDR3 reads CASSFRPDRQPQHF. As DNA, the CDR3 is TGTGCCAGCAGCTTCCGTCCCGACCGTCAGCCCCAGCATTTT.

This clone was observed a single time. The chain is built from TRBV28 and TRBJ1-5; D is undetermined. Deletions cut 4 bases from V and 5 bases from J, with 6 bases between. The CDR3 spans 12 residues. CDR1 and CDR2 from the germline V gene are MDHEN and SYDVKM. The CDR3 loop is CASSSLYQPQHF. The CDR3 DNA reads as TGTGCCAGCAGTTCCCTTTATCAGCCCCAGCATTTT.

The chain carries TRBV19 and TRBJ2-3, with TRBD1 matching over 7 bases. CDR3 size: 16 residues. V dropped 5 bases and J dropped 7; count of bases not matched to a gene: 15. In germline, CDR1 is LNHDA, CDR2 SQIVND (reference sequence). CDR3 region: CASSAPPGQISHTQYF. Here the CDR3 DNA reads TGTGCCAGTAGTGCGCCTCCGGGACAGATTTCGCATACGCAGTATTTT.

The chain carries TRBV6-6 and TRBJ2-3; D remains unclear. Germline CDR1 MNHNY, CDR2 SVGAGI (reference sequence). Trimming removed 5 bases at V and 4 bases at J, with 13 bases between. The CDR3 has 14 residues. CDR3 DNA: TGTGCCAGCAGTCCCTCGCATGAGCCAGATACGCAGTATTTT. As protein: CASSPSHEPDTQYF.

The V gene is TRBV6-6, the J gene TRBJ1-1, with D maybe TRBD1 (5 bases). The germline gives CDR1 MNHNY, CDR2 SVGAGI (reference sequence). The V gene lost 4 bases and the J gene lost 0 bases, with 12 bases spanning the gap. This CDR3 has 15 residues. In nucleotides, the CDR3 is TGTGCCAGCAGTTTGAGATGGGGGATGAACACTGAAGCTTTCTTT. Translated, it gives CASSLRWGMNTEAFF.

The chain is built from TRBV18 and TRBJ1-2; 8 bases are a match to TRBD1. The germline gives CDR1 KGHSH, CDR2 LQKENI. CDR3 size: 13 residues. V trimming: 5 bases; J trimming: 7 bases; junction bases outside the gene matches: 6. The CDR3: CASSTGQAGGYTF. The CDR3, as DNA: TGTGCCAGCTCAACGGGACAGGCGGGTGGCTACACCTTC.

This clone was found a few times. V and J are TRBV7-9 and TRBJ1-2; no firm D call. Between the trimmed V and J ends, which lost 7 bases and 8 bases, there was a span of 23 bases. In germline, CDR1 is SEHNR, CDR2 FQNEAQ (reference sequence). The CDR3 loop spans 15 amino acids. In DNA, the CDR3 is TGTGCCAGCATCAAAACCGGGGATCTGTCGAAGGGCTACACCTTC. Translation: CASIKTGDLSKGYTF.

The CDR3 region is CASSLGGVGNQPQHF. The CDR3 coding sequence is TGTGCCAGCAGCTTAGGAGGGGTGGGCAATCAGCCCCAGCATTTT. The chain employs TRBV7-2 and TRBJ1-5, with D possibly being TRBD1 (5 bases). Germline V lookup: CDR1 SGHTA, CDR2 FQGNSA. This CDR3 contains 15 residues. Trimming left V 1 base short and J 2 bases short, with 9 bases between.

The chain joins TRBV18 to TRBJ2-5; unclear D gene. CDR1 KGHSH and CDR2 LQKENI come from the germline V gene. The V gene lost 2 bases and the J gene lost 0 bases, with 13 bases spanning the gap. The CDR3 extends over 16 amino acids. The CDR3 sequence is CASSPNSLRYQETQYF. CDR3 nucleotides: TGTGCCAGCTCACCAAATTCTCTTAGGTACCAAGAGACCCAGTACTTC.

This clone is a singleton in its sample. The CDR3 DNA reads as TGTGCCAGCAGCCTGGCGGGGGACCCGTACGAGCAGTACTTC. It yields the protein CASSLAGDPYEQYF. The chain is built from TRBV7-9 and TRBJ2-7; the match to TRBD2 covers 7 bases. Germline lookup yields CDR1 SEHNR and CDR2 FQNEAQ (reference sequence). The CDR3 has 14 amino acids. Germline trimming cut 5 bases from V and 4 bases from J; bases unmatched to any gene: 8.

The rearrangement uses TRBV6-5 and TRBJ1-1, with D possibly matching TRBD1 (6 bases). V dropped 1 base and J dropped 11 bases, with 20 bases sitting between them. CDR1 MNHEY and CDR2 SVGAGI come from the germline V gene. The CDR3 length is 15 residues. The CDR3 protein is CASSYFRAGTREAFF. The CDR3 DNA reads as TGTGCCAGCAGTTACTTCCGCGCCGGGACAAGGGAGGCTTTCTTT.

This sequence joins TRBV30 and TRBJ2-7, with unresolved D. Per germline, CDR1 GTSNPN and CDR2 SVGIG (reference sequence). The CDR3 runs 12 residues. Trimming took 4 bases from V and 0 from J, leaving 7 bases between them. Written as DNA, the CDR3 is TGTGCCTGGACGGGCTCCTCCTACGAGCAGTACTTC. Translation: CAWTGSSYEQYF.

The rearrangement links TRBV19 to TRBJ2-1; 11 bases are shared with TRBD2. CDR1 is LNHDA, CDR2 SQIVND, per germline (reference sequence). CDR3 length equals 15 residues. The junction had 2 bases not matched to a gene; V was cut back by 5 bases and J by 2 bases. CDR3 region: CASSLAGGPYNEQFF. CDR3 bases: TGTGCCAGTAGTTTAGCGGGGGGGCCCTACAATGAGCAGTTCTTC.

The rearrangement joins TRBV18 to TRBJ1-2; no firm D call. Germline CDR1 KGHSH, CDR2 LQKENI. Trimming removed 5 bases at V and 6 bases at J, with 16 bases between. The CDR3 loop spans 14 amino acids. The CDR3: CASSATMRTDGYTF. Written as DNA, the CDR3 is TGTGCCAGCTCAGCAACTATGAGGACTGATGGCTACACCTTC.

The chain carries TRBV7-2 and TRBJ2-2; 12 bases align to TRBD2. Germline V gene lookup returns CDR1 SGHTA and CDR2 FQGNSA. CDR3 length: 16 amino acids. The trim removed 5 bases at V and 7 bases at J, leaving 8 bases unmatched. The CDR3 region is CASSLKATSGGGELFF. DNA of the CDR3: TGTGCCAGCAGCCTCAAAGCGACTAGCGGGGGCGGGGAGCTGTTTTTT.